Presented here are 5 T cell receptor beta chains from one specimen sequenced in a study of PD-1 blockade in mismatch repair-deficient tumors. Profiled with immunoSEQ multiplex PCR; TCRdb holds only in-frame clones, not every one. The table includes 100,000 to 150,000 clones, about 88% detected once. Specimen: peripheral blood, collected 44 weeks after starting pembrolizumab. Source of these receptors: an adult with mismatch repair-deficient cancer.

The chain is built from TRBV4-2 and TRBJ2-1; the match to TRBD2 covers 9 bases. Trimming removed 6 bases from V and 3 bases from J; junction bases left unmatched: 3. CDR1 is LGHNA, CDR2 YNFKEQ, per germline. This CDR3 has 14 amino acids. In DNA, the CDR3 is TGTGCCAGCAGGCGGCGGGAGGGCTACAATGAGCAGTTCTTC. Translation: CASRRREGYNEQFF.

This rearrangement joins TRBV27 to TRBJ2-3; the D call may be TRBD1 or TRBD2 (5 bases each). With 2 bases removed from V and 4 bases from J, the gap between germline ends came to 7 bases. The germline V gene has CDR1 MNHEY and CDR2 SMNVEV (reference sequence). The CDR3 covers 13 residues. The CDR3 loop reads CASSLGGPDTQYF. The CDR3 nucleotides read TGTGCCAGCAGTTTAGGGGGTCCAGATACGCAGTATTTT.

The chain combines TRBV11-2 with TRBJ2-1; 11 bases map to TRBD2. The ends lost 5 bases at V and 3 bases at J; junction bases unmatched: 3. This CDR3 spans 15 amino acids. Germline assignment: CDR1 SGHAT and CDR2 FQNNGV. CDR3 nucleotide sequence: TGTGCCAGCAGCCCGGGACTAGCGGTCTACAATGAGCAGTTCTTC. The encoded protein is CASSPGLAVYNEQFF.

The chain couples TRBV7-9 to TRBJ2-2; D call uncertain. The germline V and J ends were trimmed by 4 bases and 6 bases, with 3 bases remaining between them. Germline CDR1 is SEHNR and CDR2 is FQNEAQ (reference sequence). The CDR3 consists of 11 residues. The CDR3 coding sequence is TGTGCCAGCAGCTCATCCGGGGAGCTGTTTTTT. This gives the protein CASSSSGELFF. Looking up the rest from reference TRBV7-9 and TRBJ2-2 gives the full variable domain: DTGVSQNPRHKITKRGQNVTFRCDPISEHNRLYWYRQTLGQGPEFLTYFQNEAQLEKSRLLSDRFSAERPKGSFSTLEIQRTEQGDSAMYLCASSSSGELFFGEGSRLTVL.

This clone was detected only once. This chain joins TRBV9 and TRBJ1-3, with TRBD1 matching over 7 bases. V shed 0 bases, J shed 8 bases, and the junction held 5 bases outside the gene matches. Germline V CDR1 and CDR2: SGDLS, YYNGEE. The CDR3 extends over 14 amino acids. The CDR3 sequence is CASSVASGGDTIYF. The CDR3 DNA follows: TGTGCCAGCAGCGTAGCGTCAGGGGGAGACACCATATATTTT. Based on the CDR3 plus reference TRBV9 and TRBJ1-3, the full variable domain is DSGVTQTPKHLITATGQRVTLRCSPRSGDLSVYWYQQSLDQGLQFLIQYYNGEERAKGNILERFSAQQFPDLHSELNLSSLELGDSALYFCASSVASGGDTIYFGEGSWLTVV.